The T cell receptor beta chain under discussion was sequenced for a study of CD8 T cells in Susac syndrome (dated 2019 in TCRdb). Regarding the complete study: The study used repertoire sequencing to test whether antigen drove CD8+ T cell activation and differentiation in Susac syndrome.

RNA was extracted using the RNeasy kit, and 0.5 to 1 microgram was reverse transcribed with random hexamers. TCR beta CDR3 regions were amplified with the immunoSEQ multiplex PCR assay covering 54 Vbeta and 13 Jbeta segments. To correct PCR amplification bias, a synthetic template baseline was used for both primer optimization and computational correction. The original pipeline was this. Reads were annotated to V, D and J genes per IMGT and analyzed with immunoSEQ Analyzer, keeping only productive sequences. To calculate clonality, Shannon entropy was normalized by log2 of the number of productive unique sequences and then subtracted from one. For each patient and control, public and private clones were evaluated within the 100 most prevalent clones. Clones were defined as Susac-specific when absent from the healthy and MS cohorts, from fewer than 1,300 published viral clones and from other ImmuneACCESS disease sequences. TCRdb itself trimmed the public reads at Q25 with fastp, ran MiXCR and retained productive beta chains. Records with the same CDR3 protein are collapsed into one entry carrying the most frequent genes and DNA. These V and J calls are TCRdb output, not the study's own analysis. This sample has about 150,000 distinct CDR3 sequences in its table, and approximately 93% of those were observed once. The ten largest clonotypes hold 0.07% to 0.1% of the sample.

Results the study describes overall, beyond this receptor: The study acknowledged that relatively few individuals were included in the TCR sequencing and HLA analysis.

Concerning this clonotype: Its antigen is currently not known. The input lacks base qualities; no much larger clone sits a single base away.

High-throughput TCR beta sequencing profiled peripheral blood CD8+ and CD4+ T cells from healthy donors, Susac syndrome patients and multiple sclerosis patients. Healthy donors were included as age- and sex-matched controls. Bulk CD8+ and CD4+ T cells were purified by magnetic negative isolation, while CD8+ TEMRA cells were enriched using FACS. Blood was collected in EDTA tubes and processed within 24 hours, with PBMCs isolated through density gradient centrifugation. PBMCs intended for TCR sequencing were frozen in liquid nitrogen and were later thawed in a 37 degrees C water bath. The sorted or isolated CD4+, CD8+ and CD8+ TEMRA cells reached a purity of at least 90%. The sample comprised CD4+ T cells from PBMCs. This clonotype originated in a human donor in good health.

The nucleotides are TGTGCCAGCAATTCCCCTAGCGGGCAAGAGACCCAGTACTTC. It codes for CASNSPSGQETQYF. Rearrangement joined TRBV2 to TRBJ2-5, with 8 junctional bases fitting TRBD2. The V end gives up 7 bases and the J end 2 bases, leaving 6 bases in the junction not matched to a gene. The CDR1 and CDR2 encoded by the germline V gene are SNHLY and FYNNEI. Inclusive of the bounding cysteine and phenylalanine, the CDR3 is 14 residues long. Only the CDR3 region is kept as DNA, spanning 42 bases read in frame from base 1.